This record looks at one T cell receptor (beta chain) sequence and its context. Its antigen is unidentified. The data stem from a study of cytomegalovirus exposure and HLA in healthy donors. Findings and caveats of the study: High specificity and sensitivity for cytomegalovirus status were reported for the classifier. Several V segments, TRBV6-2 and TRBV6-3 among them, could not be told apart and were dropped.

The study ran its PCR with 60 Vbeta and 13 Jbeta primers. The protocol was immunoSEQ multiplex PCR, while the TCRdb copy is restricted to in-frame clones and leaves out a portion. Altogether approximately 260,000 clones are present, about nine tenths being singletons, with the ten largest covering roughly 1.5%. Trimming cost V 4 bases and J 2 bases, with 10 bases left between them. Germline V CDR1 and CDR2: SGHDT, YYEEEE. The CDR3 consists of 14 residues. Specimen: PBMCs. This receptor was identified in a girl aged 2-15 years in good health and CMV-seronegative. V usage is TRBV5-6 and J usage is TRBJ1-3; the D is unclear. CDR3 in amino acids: CASSTHRPGNTIYF. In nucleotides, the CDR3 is TGTGCCAGCAGCACCCACAGACCTGGAAACACCATATATTTT.